These 20 T cell receptor beta chains share one sample of origin, sequenced in a study of cytomegalovirus exposure and HLA in healthy donors. Repertoires were generated with immunoSEQ multiplex PCR, while TCRdb's copy carries only in-frame clones and drops some. The sample holds about 400,000 clones; 86% are singletons and the top ten take under 0.9%. Sequenced: PBMCs. The receptor set was obtained from a woman younger than 35 in good health and CMV-seronegative.

The chain links TRBV30 to TRBJ1-4; 8 bases agree with TRBD1. With 2 bases clipped from V and 9 bases from J, the junction kept 8 bases outside the gene matches. The germline V gene encodes CDR1 GTSNPN and CDR2 SVGIG (reference sequence). This CDR3 region has 14 residues. This CDR3 reads CAWSLDRAKKKLFF. In nucleotides, the CDR3 is TGTGCCTGGAGTCTGGACAGGGCTAAGAAAAAACTGTTTTTT.

The J gene is TRBJ1-2, the V gene TRBV6-1; D is perhaps TRBD1 (5 bases). CDR1 is MNHNS and CDR2 is SASEGT in the germline V gene. The V end lost 2 bases, the J end lost 8 bases, and 6 bases lay between the germline ends. This CDR3 region has 11 residues. The CDR3 protein is CASSETGGYTF. The CDR3 bases are TGTGCCAGCAGTGAAACAGGCGGCTACACCTTC.

This clone occurred once. The rearrangement joins TRBV6-1 to TRBJ1-5, with D possibly matching TRBD1 (6 bases). The germline CDR1 and CDR2 sequences are MNHNS and SASEGT. This CDR3 has 15 amino acids. Trimming removed 0 bases at V and 5 bases at J, with 11 bases between. Written as DNA, the CDR3 is TGTGCCAGCAGTGAAGCAGGGGGGGGGTATCAGCCCCAGCATTTT. As protein: CASSEAGGGYQPQHF.

J is TRBJ2-7 and V is TRBV11-2; maybe TRBD2 (6 bases). The CDR3 runs 16 residues. Trimming shortened V by 1 base and J by 0 bases, and 13 bases separated the two germline ends. Germline assignment: CDR1 SGHAT and CDR2 FQNNGV. CDR3 bases: TGTGCCAGCAGCTTAGCCCTGGGACTTTTCTCCTACGAGCAGTACTTC. Amino acid sequence: CASSLALGLFSYEQYF.

V gene TRBV5-1 combines with J gene TRBJ2-5; 7 positions match TRBD1. This CDR3 comprises 14 residues. V was pared by 4 bases and J by 5 bases, with 8 bases of the junction left unmatched. Germline V gives CDR1 SGHRS, CDR2 YFSETQ. Written as DNA, the CDR3 is TGCGCCAGCAGCCCAGGGACAGCGGCGGAGACCCAGTACTTC. Translated: CASSPGTAAETQYF.

CDR3 sequence (DNA): TGTGCCAGCAGCTTGGTTCGGGAGGGTAGGACTGAAGCTTTCTTT. Residues: CASSLVREGRTEAFF. J is TRBJ1-1 and V is TRBV5-6; no definite D call. Germline CDR1 SGHDT, CDR2 YYEEEE. V was shortened by 0 bases and J by 5 bases, with 14 bases between the two germline ends. The CDR3 is made up of 15 amino acids.

The chain links TRBV7-3 to TRBJ2-3; TRBD2 matches 7 bases. The CDR3 covers 14 residues. With 5 bases clipped from V and 2 bases from J, the junction kept 4 bases outside the gene matches. Germline V gene data show CDR1 as SGHTA and CDR2 as FQGTGA. CDR3 sequence reads: CASSLGTNTDTQYF. The CDR3 nucleotides are TGTGCCAGCAGCCTCGGGACTAACACAGATACGCAGTATTTT.

The chain combines TRBV7-9 with TRBJ2-5; D may be TRBD1 (5 bases). The germline V and J ends were trimmed by 4 bases and 6 bases, with 15 bases remaining between them. The CDR3 totals 14 residues. The germline gives CDR1 SEHNR, CDR2 FQNEAQ (reference sequence). The CDR3 DNA follows: TGTGCCAGCAGCTCAACAGCAGGGTTGCAGACCCAGTACTTC. This sequence encodes CASSSTAGLQTQYF.

The chain recombines TRBV7-9 with TRBJ2-7; 9 bases fit TRBD1. V dropped 5 bases and J dropped 2; count of bases not matched to a gene: 10. Per the germline V gene, CDR1 is SEHNR and CDR2 is FQNEAQ (reference sequence). The CDR3 consists of 16 residues. The CDR3 here is CASSPQGTGPAYEQYF. DNA for the CDR3: TGTGCCAGCAGCCCCCAAGGGACAGGGCCGGCCTACGAGCAGTACTTC.

This clone appeared a few times. The gene calls are TRBV7-9 and TRBJ1-2; D is unclear. Germline V gives CDR1 SEHNR, CDR2 FQNEAQ (reference sequence). V was clipped by 2 bases and J by 5 bases, with 6 bases between them. This CDR3 has 12 residues. As DNA, the CDR3 is TGTGCCAGCAGCTTACTGGAGTATGGCTACACCTTC. Amino acids: CASSLLEYGYTF.

The chain links TRBV6-6 to TRBJ2-1; 8 bases fit TRBD1. V lost 2 bases and J lost 10; bases outside the gene matches: 10. The CDR3 spans 15 residues. Germline-derived CDR1 and CDR2 are MNHNY and SVGAGI (reference sequence). Here the CDR3 DNA reads TGTGCCAGCAGTTACCACGGACAGGGCGCGGGCGAGCAGTTCTTC. It specifies CASSYHGQGAGEQFF.

V gene TRBV6-1 combines with J gene TRBJ2-7, with D possibly matching TRBD2 (6 bases). V dropped 5 bases and J dropped 6 bases, with 14 bases sitting between them. The CDR3 spans 13 residues. The germline V gene has CDR1 MNHNS and CDR2 SASEGT. CDR3 coding DNA: TGTGCCAGCAGTTCTAGCGTTTCGGCCGAGCAGTACTTC. As protein: CASSSSVSAEQYF.

This chain uses TRBV7-9 with TRBJ1-1; D unclear. V gave up 3 bases and J gave up 4 bases, with 12 bases separating them. CDR3 length: 14 residues. Germline-derived CDR1 and CDR2 are SEHNR and FQNEAQ (reference sequence). DNA for the CDR3: TGTGCCAGCAGCTTCGGAGCGGCGGCCACTGAAGCTTTCTTT. Its translation is CASSFGAAATEAFF.

The CDR3 reads CASRLAGDYNEQFF. For the CDR3, the DNA is TGTGCCAGCAGACTAGCGGGGGACTACAATGAGCAGTTCTTC. The chain carries TRBV27 and TRBJ2-1; 11 bases match TRBD2. The V and J ends lost 6 bases and 3 bases, in that order; junction bases with no gene match: 1. This CDR3 is built from 14 residues. Looked up from germline, CDR1 is MNHEY and CDR2 is SMNVEV (reference sequence).

The V and J genes are TRBV6-1 and TRBJ1-1, with TRBD1 matching 7 bases. CDR1 is MNHNS and CDR2 is SASEGT in the germline V gene. Trimming removed 5 bases from V and 6 bases from J; junction bases left unmatched: 12. This CDR3 contains 15 residues. The CDR3 bases are TGTGCCAGCAGTCCAGCCTCGACAGGGTCCGCTGAAGCTTTCTTT. Residues: CASSPASTGSAEAFF.

This clone occurred once. This chain links TRBV5-1 with TRBJ2-1, with 9 bases identical to TRBD2. V was clipped by 0 bases and J by 4 bases; unmatched bases: 5. CDR3 length: 16 amino acids. Looked up from germline, CDR1 is SGHRS and CDR2 is YFSETQ. The CDR3, as DNA: TGCGCCAGCAGCTTGGGGCGGGGGGGCCGATACAATGAGCAGTTCTTC. Protein product: CASSLGRGGRYNEQFF.

This chain connects TRBV2 to TRBJ2-7; TRBD2 matches at 8 bases. The CDR3 contains 15 residues. Germline loops: CDR1 SNHLY, CDR2 FYNNEI. V gave up 10 bases and J gave up 4 bases; unmatched junction bases: 15. The CDR3, as DNA: TGTGCCACCCCGGCCCCGAGCGGGAGTGGTTACGAGCAGTACTTC. Translation gives CATPAPSGSGYEQYF.

The chain has TRBV11-2 and TRBJ2-3; no clear D. V was shortened by 4 bases and J by 2 bases, with 4 bases between the two germline ends. The germline gives CDR1 SGHAT, CDR2 FQNNGV. CDR3 length equals 12 residues. The CDR3 region has the DNA TGTGCCAGCAGCTACACCACAGATACGCAGTATTTT. This gives the protein CASSYTTDTQYF.

The gene calls are TRBV13 and TRBJ2-6; 8 nucleotides agree with TRBD1. Trimming took 5 bases from V and 0 from J; bases not matched to a gene: 9. CDR1 and CDR2 (germline): PRHDT, FYEKMQ (reference sequence). This CDR3 contains 18 residues. The DNA for the CDR3 is TGTGCCAGCAGCCTAGTAGGACAGGGACTCTCTGGGGCCAACGTCCTGACTTTC. Protein product: CASSLVGQGLSGANVLTF.

The V gene is TRBV5-4, the J gene TRBJ1-1; D not certain. CDR1 is SGHNT, CDR2 YYREEE, per germline (reference sequence). The germline V and J ends were trimmed by 4 bases and 5 bases, with 15 bases remaining between them. The CDR3 covers 14 residues. The CDR3 protein is CASSPYGVLTEAFF. DNA of the CDR3: TGTGCCAGCAGCCCCTACGGGGTACTGACTGAAGCTTTCTTT.